Included here is one T cell receptor beta chain sequence, with context. The specificity of this receptor is unknown. Base qualities are missing; no much larger clone stands one base away. This entry is derived from a study of radiotherapy plus CTLA-4 blockade in lung cancer (dated 2018 in TCRdb). Some background on the complete study: Objective responses were observed in 15% to 20% of enrolled patients, and disease control was achieved in roughly 29%. Here is what the overall study found, with its caveats: After treatment with radiotherapy and ipilimumab, TCR clones that came from tumors expanded in the peripheral blood. The strongest predictors of response were reported to be early dynamic shifts in blood T cell clones along with a rise in serum interferon-beta following radiation.

The library was obtained by the immunoSEQ multiplex PCR assay. In TCRdb, the immuneACCESS table is reduced to in-frame sequences with V and J assigned. These tables do not hold every clone; where another copy was compared, an unresolved V gene accounts for under half, and the others remain unexplained. The sample data list about 80,000 clones, and less than 85% of these were observed just once. The ten largest clones represent approximately 0.79% of the sample. The study evaluated CTLA-4 blockade (ipilimumab) given together with focal radiation therapy in patients who had chemo-refractory metastatic non-small-cell lung cancer. Taken from cysteine to phenylalanine, the CDR3 has 16 residues. This entry keeps only the CDR3 DNA: 48 bases, framed from base 1. The germline V gene gives CDR1 as KGHSH and CDR2 as LQKENI. Trimming removed 6 bases from V and 1 base from J, leaving 18 bases between the germline ends.

The chain is encoded by TRBV18 joined to TRBJ1-2; confidence is insufficient to name the D gene. The sample was peripheral blood, taken from a patient treated with radiotherapy plus ipilimumab. The sequence was obtained from a human donor with non-small cell lung cancer who had stable disease on radiotherapy plus ipilimumab. The CDR3 is CASSLAGLGINYGYTF. At the DNA level, the sequence is TGTGCCAGCTCCCTCGCTGGTTTAGGGATTAACTATGGCTACACCTTC. The CDR3, completed at both ends by the reference TRBV18 and TRBJ1-2 genes, gives the full variable domain NAGVMQNPRHLVRRRGQEARLRCSPMKGHSHVYWYRQLPEEGLKFMVYLQKENIIDESGMPKERFSAEFPKEGPSILRIQQVVRGDSAAYFCASSLAGLGINYGYTFGSGTRLTVV.